The T cell receptor (beta chain) described here comes from a study of cytomegalovirus exposure and HLA in healthy donors. This PCR relied on a set of 60 Vbeta primers and 13 Jbeta primers. The assay was immunoSEQ multiplex PCR, and TCRdb's table has in-frame clones only and misses some. This repertoire shows 210,000 or so clones, more than 75% found once; its top ten account for 1.3%. The CDR3 totals 15 residues. Germline CDR1 and CDR2: MNHNS and SASEGT. Trimming cost V 4 bases and J 0 bases; bases outside gene matches: 0. This receptor was taken from a human donor in good health. The chain employs TRBV6-1 and TRBJ2-6, with TRBD1 matching over 7 bases. Sequencing was performed on PBMCs. The CDR3 protein is CASSGDSSGANVLTF. The CDR3 nucleotides read TGTGCCAGCAGTGGGGACAGCTCTGGGGCCAACGTCCTGACTTTC.